Presented here are 14 T cell receptor beta chains from one specimen sequenced in a study of blood T cells in healthy people across ages. A second PCR of about 7 to 11 cycles used a sample-barcoded 5' primer and a J-beta primer mix. TCRdb called the 5' RACE reads again in MiXCR, with one record for every CDR3 protein. The sample lists about 1.7 million distinct CDR3 sequences, 28% occurring once. The sequenced material came from blood. These receptors were collected from a woman aged 25 to 39 in good health.

Concerning this clonotype itself: One junction end does not reproduce the germline sequence, and a read error may be involved. The chain has TRBV10-3 and TRBJ2-1, with 7 bases that match TRBD1. Germline lookup yields CDR1 ENHRY and CDR2 SYGVKD. The CDR3 totals 16 residues. The CDR3 DNA is TGTGCCATCAGCTTCACGACAGGGCAAGGTTACATTGAGCAGTTCTTC. It translates to CAISFTTGQGYIEQFF.

This clonotype has just a few counts. The chain couples TRBV7-9 to TRBJ2-7; no firm D call. Germline-derived CDR1 and CDR2 are SEHNR and FQNEAQ (reference sequence). This CDR3 comprises 14 residues. Between the trimmed V and J ends, which lost 5 bases and 3 bases, there was a span of 14 bases. CDR3 bases: TGTGCCAGCAGCCAACCCCCCCGCAGCTACGAGCAGTACTTC. It encodes CASSQPPRSYEQYF.

Only a few counts were recorded for this clonotype. The chain carries TRBV7-9 and TRBJ2-1; D ambiguous. V was trimmed by 3 bases and J by 9 bases, leaving 18 bases between them. The CDR3 sequence is 15 residues long. Per the germline V gene, CDR1 is SEHNR and CDR2 is FQNEAQ (reference sequence). Here the CDR3 reads CASSLGGRPAGEQFF. CDR3 in DNA: TGTGCCAGCAGCTTGGGTGGGCGCCCGGCAGGTGAGCAGTTCTTC.

In this sample, this clonotype turned up many times. This sequence joins TRBV6-1 and TRBJ2-7; D is unclear. Per the germline V gene, CDR1 is MNHNS and CDR2 is SASEGT. Trimming took 10 bases from V and 2 from J, leaving 18 bases between them. The CDR3 has 14 amino acids. CDR3 protein: CATKYGALPYEQYF. As DNA, the CDR3 is TGTGCCACCAAGTATGGTGCTCTCCCCTACGAGCAGTACTTC.

Only a few counts were recorded for this clonotype. V is TRBV7-9 and J is TRBJ1-6; D not certain. Trimming took 1 base from V and 0 from J, leaving 10 bases between them. CDR3 size: 17 residues. Germline lookup yields CDR1 SEHNR and CDR2 FQNEAQ (reference sequence). CDR3 loop: CASSLGRSLSYNSPLHF. The CDR3 nucleotides read TGTGCCAGCAGCTTAGGACGGAGTCTCTCCTATAATTCACCCCTCCACTTT.

This chain connects TRBV2 to TRBJ2-4; D not resolved. The DNA end lines up better with TRBJ2-7; the J call may be wrong. CDR1 is SNHLY, CDR2 FYNNEI, per germline. CDR3 length equals 11 residues. The CDR3 DNA is TGTGCCAGCACTCGAAGGGACGAGCAGTACTTC. Translation gives CASTRRDEQYF.

This clonotype was recorded a few times. The chain carries TRBV5-5 and TRBJ2-7, with D tentatively TRBD1 or TRBD2 (6 bases each). V lost 6 bases, J lost 6 bases, and 22 bases lay in between. CDR3 length: 15 amino acids. Germline V CDR1 and CDR2: SGHKS, YYEKEE (reference sequence). The CDR3 loop is CASTPWGALNGEQYF. The CDR3 bases are TGTGCCAGCACCCCCTGGGGGGCCTTGAATGGCGAGCAGTACTTC.

The V and J genes are TRBV5-6 and TRBJ2-3, with D unresolved. V dropped 8 bases and J dropped 2 bases, with 15 bases sitting between them. Germline V gene lookup returns CDR1 SGHDT and CDR2 YYEEEE. There are 14 residues in the CDR3. CDR3 in DNA: TGTGCCAGGGGCGGCGTATTCGACACAGATACGCAGTATTTT. Translation: CARGGVFDTDTQYF.

The chain combines TRBV7-3 with TRBJ2-5; either TRBD1 or TRBD2 may fit D (7 bases each). The end of the DNA fits TRBJ2-7 better, so the J call may be wrong. CDR1 is SGHTA, CDR2 FQGTGA, per germline. There are 15 residues in the CDR3. The DNA for the CDR3 is TGTGCCAGCAGCTCAGGGGGGACTATCGGAAGCGAGCAGTACTTC. Translation gives CASSSGGTIGSEQYF.

This clonotype appeared a few times. The gene calls are TRBV7-2 and TRBJ2-7; 9 bases are shared with TRBD1. V was pared by 7 bases and J by 5 bases, with 9 bases of the junction left unmatched. CDR1 SGHTA and CDR2 FQGNSA come from the germline V gene. CDR3 length: 14 residues. Written as DNA, the CDR3 is TGTGCCAGCAAAACCGGGACAGGGAGCGACGAGCAGTACTTC. It translates to CASKTGTGSDEQYF. The whole variable domain, filled in from reference TRBV7-2 and TRBJ2-7, reads GAGVSQSPSNKVTEKGKDVELRCDPISGHTALYWYRQSLGQGLEFLIYFQGNSAPDKSGLPSDRFSAERTGGSVSTLTIQRTQQEDSAVYLCASKTGTGSDEQYFGPGTRLTVT.

V usage is TRBV29-1 and J usage is TRBJ2-3, with 7 bases aligning to TRBD2. Germline assignment: CDR1 SQVTM and CDR2 ANQGSEA. The CDR3 sequence is 14 residues long. V shed 7 bases and J 1 base; nucleotides not matched to a gene: 8. CDR3 amino acids: CSARSLAGTDTQYF. Here the CDR3 DNA reads TGCAGCGCCCGTTCGCTAGCGGGCACAGATACGCAGTATTTT.

This clonotype was counted between two and nine times. One junction end disagrees with the germline gene, perhaps due to a read error. This CDR3 reads CANSLAVRQHTQYF. DNA of the CDR3: TGCGCCAACAGCTTGGCCGTACGGCAGCATACGCAGTATTTT. The chain is built from TRBV5-1 and TRBJ2-3; D unresolved. The CDR3 loop spans 14 amino acids. The germline V gene encodes CDR1 SGHRS and CDR2 YFSETQ. The full variable domain, its missing parts supplied by reference TRBV5-1 and TRBJ2-3, is KAGVTQTPRYLIKTRGQQVTLSCSPISGHRSVSWYQQTPGQGLQFLFEYFSETQRNKGNFPGRFSGRQFSNSRSEMNVSTLELGDSALYLCANSLAVRQHTQYFGPGTRLTVL.

The rearrangement links TRBV7-2 to TRBJ2-7, with TRBD2 matching 9 bases. The J segment lost 7 bases and the V segment lost 5 bases, leaving 15 bases of the junction unmatched. The CDR3 has 16 residues. Germline loops: CDR1 SGHTA, CDR2 FQGNSA. This CDR3 reads CASSPLRGGSYNEQYF. The DNA for the CDR3 is TGTGCCAGCAGCCCCTTGCGGGGGGGCTCCTACAATGAGCAGTACTTC.

This clonotype was counted many times. The CDR3 DNA follows: TGTGCTAGTGGTTTGGCAAAAGGGGGAGGCTACACCTTC. It is translated as CASGLAKGGGYTF. The chain uses TRBV12-5 and TRBJ1-2; D perhaps matches TRBD1 (6 bases). V lost 1 base and J lost 8, with 11 bases in between. The germline V gene has CDR1 LGHNT and CDR2 FRNRAP. The CDR3 has 13 amino acids.